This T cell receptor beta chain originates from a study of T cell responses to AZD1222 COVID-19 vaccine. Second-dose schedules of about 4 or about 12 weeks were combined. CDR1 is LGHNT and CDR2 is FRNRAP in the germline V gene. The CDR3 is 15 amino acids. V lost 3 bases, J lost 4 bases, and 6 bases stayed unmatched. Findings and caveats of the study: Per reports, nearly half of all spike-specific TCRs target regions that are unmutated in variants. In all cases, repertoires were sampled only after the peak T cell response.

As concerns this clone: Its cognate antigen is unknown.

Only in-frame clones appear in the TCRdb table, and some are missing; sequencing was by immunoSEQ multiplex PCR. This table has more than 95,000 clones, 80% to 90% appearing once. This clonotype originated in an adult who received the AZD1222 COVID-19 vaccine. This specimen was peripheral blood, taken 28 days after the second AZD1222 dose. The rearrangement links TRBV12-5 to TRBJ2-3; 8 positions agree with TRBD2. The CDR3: CASGLSAGAADTQYF. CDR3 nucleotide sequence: TGTGCTAGTGGTTTATCAGCGGGAGCAGCAGATACGCAGTATTTT.